The 17 T cell receptor beta chains below were found in one sample sequenced in a study of blood T cell repertoires in COVID-19. The method was immunoSEQ multiplex PCR; TCRdb's version includes in-frame clones alone and lacks a portion of them. In the table there are about 350,000 clones, around 87% of which are singletons. Sample: PBMCs or T cells enriched from blood (not recorded which). All receptors come from a woman aged 30 to 39 who had recovered from COVID-19.

This chain joins TRBV7-2 and TRBJ1-1; no clear D. Per the germline V gene, CDR1 is SGHTA and CDR2 is FQGNSA. The CDR3 runs to 15 residues. The V end was cut by 1 base, the J end by 3 bases, with 12 bases between. The chain's CDR3 is CASSLDGGSDTEAFF. The CDR3 DNA sequence: TGTGCCAGCAGCTTAGACGGAGGATCGGACACTGAAGCTTTCTTT.

The chain has TRBV10-3 and TRBJ1-1; a possible D gene is TRBD1 (5 bases). V was cut by 1 base and J by 3 bases, with 9 bases left in between. The CDR3 consists of 14 residues. From germline, CDR1 is ENHRY and CDR2 SYGVKD. In DNA form, the CDR3 reads TGTGCCATCAGTGAGTTGGACAAACACACTGAAGCTTTCTTT. Translation gives CAISELDKHTEAFF.

This sequence joins TRBV5-1 and TRBJ2-5; 9 bases agree with TRBD1. This CDR3 has 15 residues. The germline V gene has CDR1 SGHRS and CDR2 YFSETQ. V was pared by 7 bases and J by 2 bases, with 9 bases of the junction left unmatched. CDR3 in DNA: TGCGCCAGCCATACGGACAGGGGTCTTCAAGAGACCCAGTACTTC. This codes for CASHTDRGLQETQYF.

This chain joins TRBV11-2 and TRBJ1-1; the D gene is possibly TRBD1 (6 bases). The germline V and J ends were trimmed by 2 bases and 6 bases, with 19 bases remaining between them. Germline CDR1 is SGHAT and CDR2 is FQNNGV. The CDR3 totals 16 residues. The CDR3 DNA reads as TGTGCCAGCAGCTTATATTGGGCGAGGGACACCTCTGAAGCTTTCTTT. It encodes CASSLYWARDTSEAFF.

This clone was picked up one time. The chain combines TRBV10-3 with TRBJ1-1; D not resolved. Germline V gives CDR1 ENHRY, CDR2 SYGVKD. Trimming removed 4 bases from V and 1 base from J, with 4 bases in between. This CDR3 has 12 amino acids. The CDR3 nucleotides are TGTGCCATCAGTGCAGAGAACACTGAAGCTTTCTTT. It specifies CAISAENTEAFF.

In its sample, this clone was seen once. The chain carries TRBV28 and TRBJ2-5, with D perhaps matching TRBD2 (5 bases). Deletions cut 5 bases from V and 7 bases from J, with 17 bases between. CDR3 length equals 14 residues. Germline V lookup: CDR1 MDHEN, CDR2 SYDVKM. The chain's CDR3 is CASSAGGEVGTQYF. The CDR3 DNA reads TGTGCCAGCAGTGCAGGAGGAGAAGTGGGGACCCAGTACTTC.

The chain combines TRBV9 with TRBJ2-2; tentative D call: TRBD1 (6 bases). Germline CDR1 reads SGDLS; CDR2 reads YYNGEE. CDR3 length equals 14 residues. V shed 3 bases and J shed 5 bases, with 11 bases lying between them. The CDR3 reads CASSAAGVTGELFF. CDR3 DNA sequence: TGTGCCAGCAGCGCCGCAGGGGTTACCGGGGAGCTGTTTTTT.

V usage is TRBV28 and J usage is TRBJ2-7; 11 nucleotides align to TRBD1. This CDR3 spans 15 amino acids. With V trimmed by 1 base and J by 7 bases, 6 bases remained unmatched. Germline lookup yields CDR1 MDHEN and CDR2 SYDVKM. CDR3 amino acids: CASSLSGQGAWEQYF. CDR3 in DNA: TGTGCCAGCAGTTTATCCGGACAGGGGGCGTGGGAGCAGTACTTC.

The chain recombines TRBV30 with TRBJ1-3, with D tentatively TRBD1 (5 bases). Germline-derived CDR1 and CDR2 are GTSNPN and SVGIG (reference sequence). The CDR3 totals 13 residues. Trimming took off 3 bases at V and 4 bases at J, with 10 bases between the two ends. Here the CDR3 reads CAWSLTAGNTIYF. The CDR3 coding sequence is TGTGCCTGGAGCCTGACAGCCGGAAACACCATATATTTT.

J is TRBJ2-7 and V is TRBV4-3; 7 nucleotides match TRBD1. With V trimmed by 3 bases and J by 2 bases, 4 bases remained unmatched. This CDR3 is built from 14 residues. Germline V gives CDR1 LGHNA, CDR2 YSLEER. CDR3 DNA sequence: TGCGCCAGCAGCCAGGACAGGTCCACCTACGAGCAGTACTTC. Translated, it gives CASSQDRSTYEQYF.

This rearrangement joins TRBV2 to TRBJ1-2; D may be TRBD1 (5 bases). This CDR3 spans 14 amino acids. Germline lookup yields CDR1 SNHLY and CDR2 FYNNEI. Trimming cost V 0 bases and J 8 bases, with 13 bases left between them. The chain's CDR3 is CASSEASGKEGYTF. The CDR3 DNA reads as TGTGCCAGCAGTGAAGCTTCAGGGAAGGAAGGCTACACCTTC.

This chain connects TRBV29-1 to TRBJ1-6; 8 positions agree with TRBD1. J gave up 7 bases and V 6 bases, and 5 bases lay outside the gene matches. Germline V gives CDR1 SQVTM, CDR2 ANQGSEA. The CDR3 contains 13 residues. CDR3 nucleotides: TGCAGCGTACGACAGGGGAAGAATTCACCCCTCCACTTT. It specifies CSVRQGKNSPLHF. The full variable domain, rest sourced from reference TRBV29-1 and TRBJ1-6, is SAVISQKPSRDICQRGTSLTIQCQVDSQVTMMFWYRQQPGQSLTLIATANQGSEATYESGFVIDKFPISRPNLTFSTLTVSNMSPEDSSIYLCSVRQGKNSPLHFGNGTRLTVT.

This chain connects TRBV5-5 to TRBJ1-3, with a weak D call TRBD1 (5 bases). CDR1 and CDR2 (germline): SGHKS, YYEKEE (reference sequence). Deletions cut 4 bases from V and 8 bases from J, with 13 bases between. The CDR3 runs 13 residues. This chain's CDR3 is CASSPWGGDTIYF. The CDR3 region has the DNA TGTGCCAGCAGCCCCTGGGGGGGTGACACCATATATTTT.

The chain has TRBV29-1 and TRBJ2-2; no firm D call. The CDR3 runs 11 residues. Germline V lookup: CDR1 SQVTM, CDR2 ANQGSEA. The V and J ends lost 4 bases and 5 bases respectively, with 5 bases between them. The CDR3 loop reads CSVGGTGELFF. CDR3 nucleotides: TGCAGCGTTGGCGGTACCGGGGAGCTGTTTTTT.

This chain's CDR3 is CASSMRTHNQPQHF. The CDR3 DNA sequence: TGTGCCAGTAGTATGAGGACTCACAATCAGCCCCAGCATTTT. The V gene is TRBV19, the J gene TRBJ1-5, with D hard to call. Between the trimmed V and J ends, which lost 3 bases and 3 bases, there was a span of 9 bases. The CDR3 runs 14 residues. CDR1 and CDR2 from the germline V gene are LNHDA and SQIVND (reference sequence).

The CDR3 loop is CASTTGLMPLHF. The CDR3 DNA reads as TGTGCCAGCACGACAGGACTTATGCCCCTCCACTTT. The rearrangement links TRBV6-5 to TRBJ1-6; possible D gene TRBD1, 6 bases. V lost 7 bases, J lost 13 bases, and 14 bases lay in between. The CDR3 is 12 amino acids. Germline V lookup: CDR1 MNHEY, CDR2 SVGAGI.

The chain couples TRBV7-9 to TRBJ1-4; D uncertain. The CDR3 consists of 16 residues. Per the germline V gene, CDR1 is SEHNR and CDR2 is FQNEAQ (reference sequence). The V gene lost 5 bases and the J gene lost 6 bases, with 19 bases spanning the gap. As DNA, the CDR3 is TGTGCCAGCAGCCCGGGGAGAGATTTTTCTCATGAAAAACTGTTTTTT. Translated, it gives CASSPGRDFSHEKLFF.